The T cell receptor beta chain described here comes from a study of memory CD4+ T cells and cytomegalovirus serostatus. Study results and caveats: A US-trained random forest predicted CMV serostatus with median AUC around 0.91. CD4+ memory repertoires contained 67 of 164 reported CMV TCRbeta sequences.

Libraries were prepared by immunoSEQ multiplex PCR; TCRdb keeps only in-frame clonotypes and omits some of them. The sample includes about 56,000 clones, roughly 82% of them seen just once. The sort gate was single viable CD3+CD4+CD8-CD45RO+ cells for memory CD4+ T cells. Germline assignment: CDR1 SGHNT and CDR2 YENEEA. The CDR3 consists of 14 residues. V was shortened by 1 base and J by 3 bases, with 9 bases between the two germline ends. In regard to this clone: Its matching antigen is unknown.

Sequenced input: memory CD4+ T cells from blood. The chain employs TRBV11-3 and TRBJ1-2; D possibly corresponds to TRBD1 (5 bases). This receptor was taken from an adult in good health and CMV-seronegative. The CDR3 DNA reads as TGTGCCAGCAGCTTAGGCAGGGAGGACTATGGCTACACCTTC. Protein product: CASSLGREDYGYTF. Drawing the rest from reference TRBV11-3 and TRBJ1-2, the complete variable domain is EAGVVQSPRYKIIEKKQPVAFWCNPISGHNTLYWYLQNLGQGPELLIRYENEEAVDDSQLPKDRFSAERLKGVDSTLKIQPAELGDSAVYLCASSLGREDYGYTFGSGTRLTVV.